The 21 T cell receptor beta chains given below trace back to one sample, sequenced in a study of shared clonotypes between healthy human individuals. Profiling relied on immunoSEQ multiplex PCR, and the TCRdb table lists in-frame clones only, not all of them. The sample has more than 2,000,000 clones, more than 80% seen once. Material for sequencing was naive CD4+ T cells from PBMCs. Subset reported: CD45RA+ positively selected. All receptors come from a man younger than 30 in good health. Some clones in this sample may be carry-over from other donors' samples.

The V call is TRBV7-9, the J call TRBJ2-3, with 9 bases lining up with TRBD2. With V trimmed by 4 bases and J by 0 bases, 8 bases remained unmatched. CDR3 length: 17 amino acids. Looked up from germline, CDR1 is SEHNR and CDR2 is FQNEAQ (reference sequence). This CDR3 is CASSSRGLAPSTDTQYF. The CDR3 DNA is TGTGCCAGCAGCTCCCGCGGACTAGCGCCAAGCACAGATACGCAGTATTTT.

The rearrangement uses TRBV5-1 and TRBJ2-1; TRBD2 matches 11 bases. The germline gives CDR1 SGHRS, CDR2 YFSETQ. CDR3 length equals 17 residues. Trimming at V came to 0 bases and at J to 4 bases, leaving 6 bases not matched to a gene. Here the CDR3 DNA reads TGCGCCAGCAGCTTGGCCTTAGCGGGAGGGCTGTACAATGAGCAGTTCTTC. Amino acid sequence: CASSLALAGGLYNEQFF.

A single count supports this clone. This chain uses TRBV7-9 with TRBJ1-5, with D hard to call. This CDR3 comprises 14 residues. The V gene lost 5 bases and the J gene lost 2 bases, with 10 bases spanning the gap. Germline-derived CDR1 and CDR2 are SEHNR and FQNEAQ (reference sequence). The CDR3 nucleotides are TGTGCCAGCAGCCAGGACTGGGGCAATCAGCCCCAGCATTTT. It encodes CASSQDWGNQPQHF.

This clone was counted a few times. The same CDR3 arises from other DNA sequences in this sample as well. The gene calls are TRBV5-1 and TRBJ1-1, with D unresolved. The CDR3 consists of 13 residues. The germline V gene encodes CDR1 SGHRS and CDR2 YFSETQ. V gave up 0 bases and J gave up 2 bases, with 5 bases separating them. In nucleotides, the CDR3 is TGCGCCAGCAGCTTGGGGACCAACACTGAAGCTTTCTTT. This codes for CASSLGTNTEAFF.

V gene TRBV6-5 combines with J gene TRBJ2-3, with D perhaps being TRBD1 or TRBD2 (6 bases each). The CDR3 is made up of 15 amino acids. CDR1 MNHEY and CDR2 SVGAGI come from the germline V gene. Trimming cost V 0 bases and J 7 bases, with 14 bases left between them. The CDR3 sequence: CASSYSVRGPHTQYF. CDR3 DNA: TGTGCCAGCAGTTACTCAGTACGGGGGCCACATACGCAGTATTTT.

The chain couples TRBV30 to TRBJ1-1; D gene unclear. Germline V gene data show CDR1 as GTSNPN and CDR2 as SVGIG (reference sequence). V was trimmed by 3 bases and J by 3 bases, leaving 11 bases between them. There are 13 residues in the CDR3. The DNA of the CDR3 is TGTGCCTGGAGCGCAGGCCTGGACACTGAAGCTTTCTTT. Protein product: CAWSAGLDTEAFF.

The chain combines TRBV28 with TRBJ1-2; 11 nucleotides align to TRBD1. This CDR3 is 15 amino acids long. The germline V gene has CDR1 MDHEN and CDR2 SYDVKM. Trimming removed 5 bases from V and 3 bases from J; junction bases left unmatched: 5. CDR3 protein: CASSHGQGADYGYTF. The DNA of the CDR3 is TGTGCCAGCAGTCATGGACAGGGGGCCGACTATGGCTACACCTTC.

The CDR3 reads CASSLGVPRGTGTTEAFF. DNA for the CDR3: TGCGCCAGCAGCTTGGGAGTCCCCAGGGGTACGGGGACCACTGAAGCTTTCTTT. This rearrangement joins TRBV5-1 to TRBJ1-1; D might be TRBD1 (6 bases). V dropped 0 bases and J dropped 4 bases, with 22 bases sitting between them. Germline values: CDR1 SGHRS, CDR2 YFSETQ. This CDR3 has 18 amino acids.

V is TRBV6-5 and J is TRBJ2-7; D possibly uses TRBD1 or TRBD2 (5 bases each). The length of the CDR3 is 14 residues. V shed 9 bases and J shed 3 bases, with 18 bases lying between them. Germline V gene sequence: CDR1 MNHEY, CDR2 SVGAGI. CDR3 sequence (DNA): TGTGCCAGTTCGCCGGGACGGCCGTACTACGAGCAGTACTTC. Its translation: CASSPGRPYYEQYF.

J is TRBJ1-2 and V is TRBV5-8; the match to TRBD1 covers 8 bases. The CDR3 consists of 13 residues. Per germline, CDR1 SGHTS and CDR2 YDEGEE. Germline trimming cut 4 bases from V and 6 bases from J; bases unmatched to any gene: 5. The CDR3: CASSRRGLDGYTF. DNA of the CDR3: TGTGCCAGCAGCCGCAGGGGGCTTGATGGCTACACCTTC.

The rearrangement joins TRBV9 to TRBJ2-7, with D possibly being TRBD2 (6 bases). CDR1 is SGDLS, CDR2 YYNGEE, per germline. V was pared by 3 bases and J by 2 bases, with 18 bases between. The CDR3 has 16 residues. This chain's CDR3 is CASSADVAGIPYEQYF. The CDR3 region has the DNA TGTGCCAGCAGCGCAGACGTGGCGGGGATCCCCTACGAGCAGTACTTC.

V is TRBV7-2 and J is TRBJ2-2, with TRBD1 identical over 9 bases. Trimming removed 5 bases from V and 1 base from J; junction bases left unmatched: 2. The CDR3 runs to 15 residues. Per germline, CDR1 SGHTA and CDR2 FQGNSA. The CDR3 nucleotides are TGTGCCAGCAGCCCGGACAGGGGGAACACCGGGGAGCTGTTTTTT. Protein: CASSPDRGNTGELFF. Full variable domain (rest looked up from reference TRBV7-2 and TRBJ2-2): GAGVSQSPSNKVTEKGKDVELRCDPISGHTALYWYRQSLGQGLEFLIYFQGNSAPDKSGLPSDRFSAERTGGSVSTLTIQRTQQEDSAVYLCASSPDRGNTGELFFGEGSRLTVL.

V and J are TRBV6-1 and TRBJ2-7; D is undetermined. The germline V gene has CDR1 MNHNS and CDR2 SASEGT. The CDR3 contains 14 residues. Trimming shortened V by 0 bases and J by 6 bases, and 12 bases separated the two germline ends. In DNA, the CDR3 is TGTGCCAGCAGTGAAGCGTCGCCCCCCGCCGAGCAGTACTTC. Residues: CASSEASPPAEQYF.

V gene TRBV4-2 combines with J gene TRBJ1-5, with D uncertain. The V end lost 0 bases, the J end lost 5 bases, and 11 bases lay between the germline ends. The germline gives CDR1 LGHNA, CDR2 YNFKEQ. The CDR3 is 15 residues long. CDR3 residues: CASSQDFGRDQPQHF. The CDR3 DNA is TGTGCCAGCAGCCAAGATTTCGGTAGGGATCAGCCCCAGCATTTT.

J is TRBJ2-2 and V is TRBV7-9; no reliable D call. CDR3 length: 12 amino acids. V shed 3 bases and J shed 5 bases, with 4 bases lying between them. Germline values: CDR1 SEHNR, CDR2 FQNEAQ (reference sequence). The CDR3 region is CASSFVTGELFF. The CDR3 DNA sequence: TGTGCCAGCAGCTTTGTAACCGGGGAGCTGTTTTTT.

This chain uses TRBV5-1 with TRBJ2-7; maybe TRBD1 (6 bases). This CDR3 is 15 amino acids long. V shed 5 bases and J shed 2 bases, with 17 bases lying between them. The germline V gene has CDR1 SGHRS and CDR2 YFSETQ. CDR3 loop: CASRPTGASPYEQYF. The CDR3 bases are TGCGCCAGCAGACCGACAGGAGCATCTCCCTACGAGCAGTACTTC.

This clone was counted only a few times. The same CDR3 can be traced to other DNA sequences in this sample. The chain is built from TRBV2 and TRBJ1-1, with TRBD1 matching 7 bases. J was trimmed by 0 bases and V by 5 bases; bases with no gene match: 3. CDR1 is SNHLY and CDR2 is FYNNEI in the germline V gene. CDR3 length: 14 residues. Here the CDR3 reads CASSLTGMNTEAFF. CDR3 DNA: TGTGCCAGCAGTCTGACAGGGATGAACACTGAAGCTTTCTTT.

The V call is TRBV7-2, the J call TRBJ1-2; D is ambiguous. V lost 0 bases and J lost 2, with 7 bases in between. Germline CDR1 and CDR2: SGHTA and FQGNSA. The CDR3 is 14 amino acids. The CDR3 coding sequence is TGTGCCAGCAGCTTAGCATCCGACAACTATGGCTACACCTTC. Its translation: CASSLASDNYGYTF.

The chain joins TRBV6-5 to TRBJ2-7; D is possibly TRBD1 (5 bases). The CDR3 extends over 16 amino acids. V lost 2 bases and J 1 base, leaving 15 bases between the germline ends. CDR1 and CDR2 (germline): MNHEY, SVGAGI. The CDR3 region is CASSYLPDTASYEQYF. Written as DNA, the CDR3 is TGTGCCAGCAGTTACCTCCCGGACACGGCTTCCTACGAGCAGTACTTC.

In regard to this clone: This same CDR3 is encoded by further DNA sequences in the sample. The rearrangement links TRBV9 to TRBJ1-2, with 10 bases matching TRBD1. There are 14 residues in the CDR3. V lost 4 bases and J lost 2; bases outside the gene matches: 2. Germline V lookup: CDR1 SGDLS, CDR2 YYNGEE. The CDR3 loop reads CASSLGQGNYGYTF. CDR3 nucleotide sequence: TGTGCCAGCAGCCTGGGACAGGGGAACTATGGCTACACCTTC.

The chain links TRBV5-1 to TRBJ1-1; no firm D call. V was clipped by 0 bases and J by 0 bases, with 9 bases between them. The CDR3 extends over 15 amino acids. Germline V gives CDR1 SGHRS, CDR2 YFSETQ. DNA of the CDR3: TGCGCCAGCAGCTTGGTCGACACCCTGAACACTGAAGCTTTCTTT. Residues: CASSLVDTLNTEAFF. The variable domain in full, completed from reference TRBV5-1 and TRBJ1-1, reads KAGVTQTPRYLIKTRGQQVTLSCSPISGHRSVSWYQQTPGQGLQFLFEYFSETQRNKGNFPGRFSGRQFSNSRSEMNVSTLELGDSALYLCASSLVDTLNTEAFFGQGTRLTVV.